Below, 17 T cell receptor beta chains from the same sample are listed, as sequenced in a study of CD8 T cells in Susac syndrome. Reverse transcription of roughly 0.5 to 1 ug RNA was carried out with random hexamers. TCRdb independently ran MiXCR on the immunoSEQ multiplex PCR reads; one entry per CDR3 protein. The table includes approximately 74,000 distinct CDR3 sequences, approximately 95% detected once. What was sequenced was CD8+ T cells from PBMCs. These receptors all stem from a human donor with Susac syndrome.

J is TRBJ2-7 and V is TRBV27; 9 bases align to TRBD1. The germline V gene encodes CDR1 MNHEY and CDR2 SMNVEV (reference sequence). V gave up 3 bases and J gave up 3 bases; unmatched junction bases: 9. The CDR3 is made up of 16 amino acids. The CDR3 reads CASSLSQGARSYEQYF. The DNA for the CDR3 is TGTGCCAGCAGTTTGTCACAGGGGGCTAGAAGCTACGAGCAGTACTTC.

The gene calls are TRBV29-1 and TRBJ1-2; D may be TRBD1 (6 bases). The CDR3 loop spans 17 amino acids. Germline CDR1 reads SQVTM; CDR2 reads ANQGSEA. Trimming removed 4 bases from V and 4 bases from J, with 25 bases in between. The CDR3 coding sequence is TGCAGCGTTGGCTCGACAGGTACAACCCAGGCGGGCTATGGCTACACCTTC. This encodes CSVGSTGTTQAGYGYTF.

The rearrangement links TRBV7-2 to TRBJ2-1; TRBD2 is a possible D gene (6 bases). Germline values: CDR1 SGHTA, CDR2 FQGNSA. Trimming pared 9 bases from V and 0 bases from J, leaving 21 bases between. This CDR3 has 17 amino acids. The CDR3 coding sequence is TGTGCCAGTAATGGGGACTCAAGCCACTCCTCCTACAATGAGCAGTTCTTC. Amino acids: CASNGDSSHSSYNEQFF.

The count of this clonotype is one. The CDR3 bases are TGTGCCAGTAGTACCCGTCTCAAGGGGGCCACTGAAGCTTTCTTT. Translation gives CASSTRLKGATEAFF. The chain recombines TRBV19 with TRBJ1-1; 7 nucleotides match TRBD1. With V trimmed by 4 bases and J by 4 bases, 9 bases remained unmatched. Germline CDR1 reads LNHDA; CDR2 reads SQIVND (reference sequence). This CDR3 spans 15 amino acids.

The chain combines TRBV7-9 with TRBJ1-4; a weak D match, TRBD1 (5 bases). Trimming removed 5 bases from V and 7 bases from J, with 11 bases in between. Per germline, CDR1 SEHNR and CDR2 FQNEAQ (reference sequence). The CDR3 contains 13 residues. This chain's CDR3 is CASSTDSPEKLFF. DNA for the CDR3: TGTGCCAGCAGCACTGACAGCCCTGAAAAACTGTTTTTT.

J is TRBJ1-5 and V is TRBV2; D call uncertain. Germline V gene sequence: CDR1 SNHLY, CDR2 FYNNEI. The length of the CDR3 is 14 residues. The V gene lost 5 bases and the J gene lost 1 base, with 9 bases spanning the gap. CDR3 coding DNA: TGTGCCAGCAGTCCCGAGGGCAGCAATCAGCCCCAGCATTTT. Translating it yields CASSPEGSNQPQHF.

This rearrangement joins TRBV19 to TRBJ2-7; 8 bases line up with TRBD1. There are 13 residues in the CDR3. CDR1 is LNHDA and CDR2 is SQIVND in the germline V gene (reference sequence). V lost 6 bases and J lost 4; bases outside the gene matches: 5. CDR3 nucleotides: TGTGCCAGTAGCAGGGGGCGTTCGTACGAGCAGTACTTC. The encoded protein is CASSRGRSYEQYF. Full variable domain (outside the CDR3, taken from reference TRBV19 and TRBJ2-7): DGGITQSPKYLFRKEGQNVTLSCEQNLNHDAMYWYRQDPGQGLRLIYYSQIVNDFQKGDIAEGYSVSREKKESFPLTVTSAQKNPTAFYLCASSRGRSYEQYFGPGTRLTVT.

The chain links TRBV3-1 to TRBJ2-5; D tentatively reads TRBD1 or TRBD2 (5 bases each). CDR3 length: 17 residues. From germline, CDR1 is LGHDT and CDR2 YNNKEL (reference sequence). The V and J ends lost 4 bases and 3 bases respectively, with 21 bases between them. CDR3 nucleotide sequence: TGTGCCAGCAGCCTCCCTGGAGGACTGGGGGTCGAAGAGACCCAGTACTTC. This codes for CASSLPGGLGVEETQYF.

The chain combines TRBV5-1 with TRBJ1-2; TRBD1 matches at 7 bases. Germline V gives CDR1 SGHRS, CDR2 YFSETQ. There are 15 residues in the CDR3. V shed 0 bases and J 7 bases; nucleotides not matched to a gene: 9. The CDR3 sequence is CASSLGGGGRSGYTF. In nucleotides, the CDR3 is TGCGCCAGCAGCTTGGGAGGGGGCGGTCGTAGTGGCTACACCTTC.

The CDR3 nucleotides read TGTGCCAGTAGTCAAGGGGACCGCCACAATGAGCAGTTCTTC. Translation gives CASSQGDRHNEQFF. This chain connects TRBV19 to TRBJ2-1; D may match TRBD1 or TRBD2 (5 bases each). This CDR3 is 14 amino acids long. Germline values: CDR1 LNHDA, CDR2 SQIVND (reference sequence). Trimming took off 5 bases at V and 5 bases at J, with 13 bases between the two ends. Full variable domain (rest looked up from reference TRBV19 and TRBJ2-1): DGGITQSPKYLFRKEGQNVTLSCEQNLNHDAMYWYRQDPGQGLRLIYYSQIVNDFQKGDIAEGYSVSREKKESFPLTVTSAQKNPTAFYLCASSQGDRHNEQFFGPGTRLTVL.

This clonotype was counted once. The rearrangement uses TRBV29-1 and TRBJ1-2, with D perhaps TRBD1 (5 bases). The CDR3 spans 12 residues. V dropped 2 bases and J dropped 3 bases, with 7 bases sitting between them. Germline lookup yields CDR1 SQVTM and CDR2 ANQGSEA. The CDR3 region is CSVEWGDYGYTF. The CDR3 DNA reads TGCAGCGTTGAATGGGGGGACTATGGCTACACCTTC. Using reference TRBV29-1 and TRBJ1-2 for the parts outside the CDR3, the full variable domain is SAVISQKPSRDICQRGTSLTIQCQVDSQVTMMFWYRQQPGQSLTLIATANQGSEATYESGFVIDKFPISRPNLTFSTLTVSNMSPEDSSIYLCSVEWGDYGYTFGSGTRLTVV.

J is TRBJ2-7 and V is TRBV12-5; D remains ambiguous. The CDR3 length is 12 residues. Trimming left V 5 bases short and J 3 bases short, with 8 bases between. Germline CDR1 is LGHNT and CDR2 is FRNRAP. Here the CDR3 DNA reads TGTGCTAGTGGTCACGACAACTACGAGCAGTACTTC. This codes for CASGHDNYEQYF. Complete variable domain (other parts from reference TRBV12-5 and TRBJ2-7): DARVTQTPRHKVTEMGQEVTMRCQPILGHNTVFWYRQTMMQGLELLAYFRNRAPLDDSGMPKDRFSAEMPDATLATLKIQPSEPRDSAVYFCASGHDNYEQYFGPGTRLTVT.

The V and J genes are TRBV19 and TRBJ2-1; D is unclear. The germline V and J ends were trimmed by 3 bases and 3 bases, with 12 bases remaining between them. The CDR3 is made up of 15 amino acids. Per the germline V gene, CDR1 is LNHDA and CDR2 is SQIVND (reference sequence). In nucleotides, the CDR3 is TGTGCCAGTAGTATTGGGCTAAACGACTACAATGAGCAGTTCTTC. This translates into CASSIGLNDYNEQFF.

This chain joins TRBV9 and TRBJ2-7; TRBD2 matches at 7 bases. Germline loops: CDR1 SGDLS, CDR2 YYNGEE. The trim removed 4 bases at V and 6 bases at J, leaving 10 bases unmatched. The CDR3 totals 14 residues. CDR3: CASSPLGRETEQYF. CDR3 nucleotides: TGTGCCAGCAGCCCCTTGGGGCGGGAGACCGAGCAGTACTTC.

The chain has TRBV5-1 and TRBJ2-1; D not certain. Trimming took 3 bases from V and 6 from J, leaving 4 bases between them. The CDR3 has 11 residues. CDR1 SGHRS and CDR2 YFSETQ come from the germline V gene. CDR3 DNA: TGCGCCAGCAGCTCGACCAATGAGCAGTTCTTC. It yields the protein CASSSTNEQFF.

This sequence joins TRBV19 and TRBJ1-5; TRBD1 aligns across 7 bases. Trimming removed 4 bases from V and 7 bases from J; junction bases left unmatched: 10. Germline V gene data show CDR1 as LNHDA and CDR2 as SQIVND (reference sequence). The CDR3 is 15 residues long. The CDR3 reads CASSTLTGETQPQHF. CDR3 in DNA: TGTGCCAGTAGTACGTTAACAGGGGAAACCCAGCCCCAGCATTTT. The whole variable domain, filled in from reference TRBV19 and TRBJ1-5, reads DGGITQSPKYLFRKEGQNVTLSCEQNLNHDAMYWYRQDPGQGLRLIYYSQIVNDFQKGDIAEGYSVSREKKESFPLTVTSAQKNPTAFYLCASSTLTGETQPQHFGDGTRLSIL.

The chain uses TRBV29-1 and TRBJ1-1; tentative D call: TRBD1 (6 bases). The CDR3 totals 12 residues. Germline CDR1 SQVTM, CDR2 ANQGSEA. V was cut by 7 bases and J by 4 bases, with 13 bases left in between. The CDR3 is CSAPQGPTEAFF. The CDR3 DNA is TGCAGCGCGCCACAGGGACCCACTGAAGCTTTCTTT.